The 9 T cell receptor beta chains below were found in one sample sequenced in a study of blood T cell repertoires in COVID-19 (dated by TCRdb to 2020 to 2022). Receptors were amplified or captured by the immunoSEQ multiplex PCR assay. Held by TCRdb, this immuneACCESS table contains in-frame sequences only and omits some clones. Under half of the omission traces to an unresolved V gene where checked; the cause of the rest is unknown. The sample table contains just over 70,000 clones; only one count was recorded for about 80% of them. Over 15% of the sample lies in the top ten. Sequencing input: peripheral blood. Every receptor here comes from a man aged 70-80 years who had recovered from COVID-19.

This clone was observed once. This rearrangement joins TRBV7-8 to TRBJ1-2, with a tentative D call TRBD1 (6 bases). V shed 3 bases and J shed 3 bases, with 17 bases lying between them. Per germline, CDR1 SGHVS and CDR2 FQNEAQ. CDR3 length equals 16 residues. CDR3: CASSFPPGDLDYGYTF. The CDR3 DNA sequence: TGTGCCAGCAGCTTTCCACCAGGGGATTTAGACTATGGCTACACCTTC.

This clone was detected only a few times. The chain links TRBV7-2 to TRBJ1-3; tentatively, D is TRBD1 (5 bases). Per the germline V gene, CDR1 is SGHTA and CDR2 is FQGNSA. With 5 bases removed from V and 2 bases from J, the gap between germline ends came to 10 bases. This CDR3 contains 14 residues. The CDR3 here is CASSKTVAGNTIYF. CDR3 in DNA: TGTGCCAGCAGCAAGACAGTTGCTGGAAACACCATATATTTT. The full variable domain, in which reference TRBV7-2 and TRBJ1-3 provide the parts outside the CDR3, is GAGVSQSPSNKVTEKGKDVELRCDPISGHTALYWYRQSLGQGLEFLIYFQGNSAPDKSGLPSDRFSAERTGGSVSTLTIQRTQQEDSAVYLCASSKTVAGNTIYFGEGSWLTVV.

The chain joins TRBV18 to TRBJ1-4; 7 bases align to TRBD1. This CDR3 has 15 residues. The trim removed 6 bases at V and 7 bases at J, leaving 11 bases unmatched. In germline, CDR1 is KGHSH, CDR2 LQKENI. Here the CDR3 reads CASSQTNRGGEKLFF. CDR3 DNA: TGTGCCAGCTCTCAAACAAACAGGGGAGGTGAAAAACTGTTTTTT.

CDR3 in amino acids: CASSYVANSANEKLFF. The CDR3 DNA reads as TGTGCCAGTAGTTACGTCGCCAATTCGGCTAATGAAAAACTGTTTTTT. The chain combines TRBV19 with TRBJ1-4; D remains unclear. CDR3 length: 16 residues. Trimming cost V 5 bases and J 3 bases, with 16 bases left between them. Germline CDR1 LNHDA, CDR2 SQIVND (reference sequence).

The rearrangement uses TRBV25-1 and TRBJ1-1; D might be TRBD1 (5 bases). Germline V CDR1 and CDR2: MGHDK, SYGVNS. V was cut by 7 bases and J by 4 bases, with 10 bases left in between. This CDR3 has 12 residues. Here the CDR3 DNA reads TGTGCCAGCACCCGGGGGGGCACTGAAGCTTTCTTT. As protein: CASTRGGTEAFF.

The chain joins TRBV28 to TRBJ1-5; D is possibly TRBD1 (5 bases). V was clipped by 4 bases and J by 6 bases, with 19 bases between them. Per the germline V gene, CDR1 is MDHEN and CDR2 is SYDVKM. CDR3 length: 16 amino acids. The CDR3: CASSSAGDVYGQPQHF. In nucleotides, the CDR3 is TGTGCCAGCAGTTCGGCGGGGGATGTCTACGGTCAGCCCCAGCATTTT.

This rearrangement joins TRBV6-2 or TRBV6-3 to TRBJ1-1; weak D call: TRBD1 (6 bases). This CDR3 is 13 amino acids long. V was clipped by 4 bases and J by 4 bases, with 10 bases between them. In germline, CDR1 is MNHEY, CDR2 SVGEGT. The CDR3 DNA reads TGTGCCAGCAGTTTGGGACATGGCACTGAAGCTTTCTTT. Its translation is CASSLGHGTEAFF.

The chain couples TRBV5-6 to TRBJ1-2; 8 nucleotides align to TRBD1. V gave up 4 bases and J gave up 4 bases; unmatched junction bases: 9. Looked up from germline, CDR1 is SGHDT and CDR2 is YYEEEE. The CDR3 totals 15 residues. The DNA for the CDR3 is TGTGCCAGCAGCCCACACTCAACAGGGGGCTATGGCTACACCTTC. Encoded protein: CASSPHSTGGYGYTF.

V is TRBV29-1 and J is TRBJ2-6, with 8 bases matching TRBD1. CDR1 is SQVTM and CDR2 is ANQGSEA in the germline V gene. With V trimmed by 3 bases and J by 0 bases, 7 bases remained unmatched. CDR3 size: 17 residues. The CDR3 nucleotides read TGCAGCGTTGAGTCCCGGACAGGGTACTCTGGGGCCAACGTCCTGACTTTC. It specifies CSVESRTGYSGANVLTF.